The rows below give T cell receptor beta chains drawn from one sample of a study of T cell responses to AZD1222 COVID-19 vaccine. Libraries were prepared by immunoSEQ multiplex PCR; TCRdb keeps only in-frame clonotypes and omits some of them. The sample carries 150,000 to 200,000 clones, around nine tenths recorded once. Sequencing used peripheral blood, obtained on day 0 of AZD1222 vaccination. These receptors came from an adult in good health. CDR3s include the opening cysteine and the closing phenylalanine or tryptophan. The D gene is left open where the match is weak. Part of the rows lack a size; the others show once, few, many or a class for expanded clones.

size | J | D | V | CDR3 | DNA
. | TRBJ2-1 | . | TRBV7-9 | CALGGGTYNEQFF | TGTGCCCTTGGAGGGGGCACTTACAATGAGCAGTTCTTC
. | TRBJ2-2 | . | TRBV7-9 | CASSLPTGELFF | TGTGCCAGCAGCTTGCCAACAGGGGAGCTGTTTTTT
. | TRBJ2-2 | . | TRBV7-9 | CASVALANTGELFF | TGTGCCAGCGTTGCGCTGGCGAACACCGGGGAGCTGTTTTTT
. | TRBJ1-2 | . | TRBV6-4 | CASSEGGNYGYTF | TGTGCCAGCAGTGAAGGAGGAAACTATGGCTACACCTTC
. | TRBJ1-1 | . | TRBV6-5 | CASNPRAVNTEAFF | TGTGCCAGCAACCCCCGGGCGGTGAACACTGAAGCTTTCTTT
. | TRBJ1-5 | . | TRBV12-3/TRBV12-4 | CASPGLNQPQHF | TGTGCCAGCCCAGGGCTCAATCAGCCCCAGCATTTT
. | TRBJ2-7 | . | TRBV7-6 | CASSLEGGRGSYEQYF | TGTGCCAGCAGCTTAGAGGGAGGCAGGGGGTCCTACGAGCAGTACTTC
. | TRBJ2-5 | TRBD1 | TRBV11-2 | CASSADLWDSGYQYF | TGTGCCAGCAGCGCAGACCTCTGGGACAGCGGTTACCAGTACTTC
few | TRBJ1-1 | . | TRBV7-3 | CASSLLGLSTEAFF | TGTGCCAGCAGCTTACTAGGGTTAAGCACTGAAGCTTTCTTT
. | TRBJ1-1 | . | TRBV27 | CASSLGTEAFF | TGTGCCAGCAGTCTGGGGACTGAAGCTTTCTTT
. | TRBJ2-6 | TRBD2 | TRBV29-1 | CSAQRGGRSGANVLTF | TGCAGCGCCCAGCGGGGGGGCCGGTCTGGGGCCAACGTCCTGACTTTC
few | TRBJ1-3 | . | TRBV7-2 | CASSTDSKFGNTIYF | TGTGCCAGCAGCACCGACAGTAAATTTGGAAACACCATATATTTT
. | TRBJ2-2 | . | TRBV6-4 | CASSQGRNTGELFF | TGTGCCAGCAGCCAGGGGCGGAACACCGGGGAGCTGTTTTTT
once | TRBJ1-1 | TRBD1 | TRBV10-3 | CAISEEDREAFF | TGTGCCATCAGTGAAGAGGACAGGGAAGCTTTCTTT
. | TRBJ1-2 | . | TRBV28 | CASSLTGGYTF | TGTGCCAGTTCCCTTACAGGGGGCTACACCTTC
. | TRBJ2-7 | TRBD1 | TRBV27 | CASSSGTGPTYEQYF | TGTGCCAGCAGTTCGGGGACAGGACCAACCTACGAGCAGTACTTC
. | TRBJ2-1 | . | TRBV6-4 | CASSDERGNEQFF | TGTGCCAGCAGTGACGAGAGGGGGAATGAGCAGTTCTTC
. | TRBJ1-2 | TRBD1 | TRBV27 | CASHRGPGGRGGYTF | TGTGCCAGCCACAGGGGGCCAGGGGGAAGAGGTGGCTACACCTTC
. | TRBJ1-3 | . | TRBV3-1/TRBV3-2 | CASSQGNTIYF | TGTGCCAGCAGCCAAGGAAACACCATATATTTT
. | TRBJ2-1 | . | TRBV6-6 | CARPRVGGNNEQFF | TGTGCCAGACCTCGCGTGGGGGGTAACAATGAGCAGTTCTTC
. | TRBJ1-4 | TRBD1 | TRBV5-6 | CASSRGQGGKEKLFF | TGTGCCAGCAGCCGTGGACAGGGGGGAAAGGAAAAACTGTTTTTT
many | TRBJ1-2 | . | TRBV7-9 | CASRSAISYGYTF | TGTGCCAGCAGGTCTGCGATATCCTATGGCTACACCTTC
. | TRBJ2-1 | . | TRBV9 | CASSLGTGREQFF | TGTGCCAGCAGCTTAGGGACTGGTCGTGAGCAGTTCTTC
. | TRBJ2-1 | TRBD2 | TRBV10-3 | CAIRPSGGAGLSSYNEQFF | TGTGCCATCAGGCCTAGCGGGGGGGCCGGGCTGAGCTCCTACAATGAGCAGTTCTTC
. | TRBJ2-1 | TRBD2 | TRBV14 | CASSASGGDNEQFF | TGTGCCAGCAGCGCTAGCGGGGGGGACAATGAGCAGTTCTTC
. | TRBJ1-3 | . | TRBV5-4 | CASSLGEGAGNTIYF | TGTGCCAGCAGCTTGGGGGAAGGGGCTGGAAACACCATATATTTT
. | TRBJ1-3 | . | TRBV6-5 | CASSPTGPAGNTIYF | TGTGCCAGCAGTCCAACAGGGCCGGCGGGAAACACCATATATTTT
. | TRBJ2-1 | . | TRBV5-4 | CASSLDQGSYNEQFF | TGTGCCAGCAGCTTGGACCAGGGGTCCTACAATGAGCAGTTCTTC
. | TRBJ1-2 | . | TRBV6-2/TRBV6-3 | CASSYIERARGYTF | TGTGCCAGCAGTTACATCGAACGGGCTCGAGGCTACACCTTC
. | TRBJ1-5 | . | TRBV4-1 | CASSQDLEGGTQHF | TGCGCCAGCAGCCAAGATCTAGAGGGGGGGACCCAGCATTTT
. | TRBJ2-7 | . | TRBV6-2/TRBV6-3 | CASSYSTVRVEQYF | TGTGCCAGCAGTTACTCGACCGTCCGGGTCGAGCAGTACTTC
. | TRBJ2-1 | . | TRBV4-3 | CASSQEPARGRSYNEQFF | TGCGCCAGCAGCCAAGAACCTGCCAGGGGCAGGTCCTACAATGAGCAGTTCTTC
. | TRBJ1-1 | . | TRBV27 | CASTTGGGHATEAFF | TGTGCCAGCACCACTGGGGGGGGACACGCGACCGAAGCTTTCTTT
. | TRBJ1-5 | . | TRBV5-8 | CASSLVNQPQHF | TGTGCCAGCAGCTTGGTAAATCAGCCCCAGCATTTT
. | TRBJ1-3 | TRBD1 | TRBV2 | CASRRQGGGNTIYF | TGTGCCAGCAGGAGGCAGGGGGGTGGAAACACCATATATTTT
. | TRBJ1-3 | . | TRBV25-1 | CASSEFGLGNGNTIYF | TGTGCCAGCAGTGAATTTGGGCTGGGAAATGGAAACACCATATATTTT
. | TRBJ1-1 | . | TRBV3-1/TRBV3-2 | CASSQDWGGNTEAFF | TGTGCCAGCAGCCAAGATTGGGGGGGAAACACTGAAGCTTTCTTT
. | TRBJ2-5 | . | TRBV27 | CASSEIGETQYF | TGTGCCAGCAGTGAAATAGGGGAGACCCAGTACTTC
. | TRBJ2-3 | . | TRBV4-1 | CASSVNSVTDTQYF | TGCGCCAGCAGCGTTAATAGCGTCACAGATACGCAGTATTTT
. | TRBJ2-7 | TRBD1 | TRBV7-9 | CASSAYRDRSYEQYF | TGTGCCAGCAGCGCGTACCGGGACAGGTCCTACGAGCAGTACTTC
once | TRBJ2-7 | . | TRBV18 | CASSPRGGLYEQYF | TGTGCCAGCTCACCACGGGGGGGGCTCTACGAGCAGTACTTC